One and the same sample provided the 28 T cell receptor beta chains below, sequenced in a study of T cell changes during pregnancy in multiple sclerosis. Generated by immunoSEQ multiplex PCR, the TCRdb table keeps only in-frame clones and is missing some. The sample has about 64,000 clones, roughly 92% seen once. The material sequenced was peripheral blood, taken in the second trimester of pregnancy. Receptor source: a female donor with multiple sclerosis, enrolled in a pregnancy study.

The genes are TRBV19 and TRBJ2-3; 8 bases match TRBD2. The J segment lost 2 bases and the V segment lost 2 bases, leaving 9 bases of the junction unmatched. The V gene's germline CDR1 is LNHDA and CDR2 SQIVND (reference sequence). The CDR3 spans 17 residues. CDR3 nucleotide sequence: TGTGCCAGTAGTATATGGAGCGGGGGTACCCTCACAGATACGCAGTATTTT. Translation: CASSIWSGGTLTDTQYF.

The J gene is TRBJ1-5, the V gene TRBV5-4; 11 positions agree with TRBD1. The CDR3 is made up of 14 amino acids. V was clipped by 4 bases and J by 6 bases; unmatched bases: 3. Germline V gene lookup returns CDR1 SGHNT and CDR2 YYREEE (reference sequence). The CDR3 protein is CASSPDRGLQPQHF. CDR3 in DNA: TGTGCCAGCAGCCCGGACAGGGGGCTTCAGCCCCAGCATTTT.

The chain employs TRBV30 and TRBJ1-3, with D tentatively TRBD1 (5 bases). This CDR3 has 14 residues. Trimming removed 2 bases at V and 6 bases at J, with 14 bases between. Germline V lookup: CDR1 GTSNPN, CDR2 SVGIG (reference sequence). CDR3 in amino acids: CAWSPQGVLNTIYF. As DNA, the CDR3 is TGTGCCTGGAGTCCCCAAGGGGTTTTAAACACCATATATTTT.

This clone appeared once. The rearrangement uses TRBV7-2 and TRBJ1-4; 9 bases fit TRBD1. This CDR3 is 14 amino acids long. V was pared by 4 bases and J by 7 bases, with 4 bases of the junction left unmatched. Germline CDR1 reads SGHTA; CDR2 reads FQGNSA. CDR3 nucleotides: TGTGCCAGCAGCTCCGACAGGGGGAGTGAAAAACTGTTTTTT. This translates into CASSSDRGSEKLFF.

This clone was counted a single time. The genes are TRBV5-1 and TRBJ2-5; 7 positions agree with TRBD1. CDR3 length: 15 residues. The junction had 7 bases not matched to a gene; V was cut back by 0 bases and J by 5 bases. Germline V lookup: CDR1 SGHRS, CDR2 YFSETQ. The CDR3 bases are TGCGCCAGCAGCTTGGTTGGCAGGGGGTTGGAGACCCAGTACTTC. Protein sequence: CASSLVGRGLETQYF. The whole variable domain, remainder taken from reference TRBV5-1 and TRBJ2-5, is KAGVTQTPRYLIKTRGQQVTLSCSPISGHRSVSWYQQTPGQGLQFLFEYFSETQRNKGNFPGRFSGRQFSNSRSEMNVSTLELGDSALYLCASSLVGRGLETQYFGPGTRLLVL.

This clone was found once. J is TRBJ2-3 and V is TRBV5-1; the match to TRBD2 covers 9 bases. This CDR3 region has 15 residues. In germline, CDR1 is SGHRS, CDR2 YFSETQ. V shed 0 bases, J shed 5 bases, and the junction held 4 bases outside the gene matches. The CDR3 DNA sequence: TGCGCCAGCAGCTTGGGGTCTAGCGGGAAAGATACGCAGTATTTT. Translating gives CASSLGSSGKDTQYF.

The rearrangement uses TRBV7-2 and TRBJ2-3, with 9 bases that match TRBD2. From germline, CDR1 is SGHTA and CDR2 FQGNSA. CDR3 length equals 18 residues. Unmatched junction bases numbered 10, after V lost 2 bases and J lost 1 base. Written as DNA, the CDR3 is TGTGCCAGCAGCTTACCGCTCCATAGCGGGAGCCGCACAGATACGCAGTATTTT. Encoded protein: CASSLPLHSGSRTDTQYF.

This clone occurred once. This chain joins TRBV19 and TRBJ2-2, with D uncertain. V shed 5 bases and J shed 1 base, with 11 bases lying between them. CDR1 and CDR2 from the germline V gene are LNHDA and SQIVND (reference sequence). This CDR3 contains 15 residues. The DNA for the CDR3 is TGTGCCAGTAGTTTTCACTACTTGAACACCGGGGAGCTGTTTTTT. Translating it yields CASSFHYLNTGELFF.

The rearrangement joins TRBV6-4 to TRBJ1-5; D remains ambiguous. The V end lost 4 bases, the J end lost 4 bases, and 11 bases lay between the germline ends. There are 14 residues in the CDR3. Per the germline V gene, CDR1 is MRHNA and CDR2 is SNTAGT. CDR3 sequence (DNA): TGTGCCAGCAGTGCTGAAGCCTTTAATCAGCCCCAGCATTTT. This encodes CASSAEAFNQPQHF.

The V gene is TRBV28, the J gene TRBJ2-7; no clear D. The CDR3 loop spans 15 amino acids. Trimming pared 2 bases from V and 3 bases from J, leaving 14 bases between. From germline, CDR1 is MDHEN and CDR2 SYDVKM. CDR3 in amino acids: CASSLVQPIDYEQYF. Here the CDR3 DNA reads TGTGCCAGCAGTTTAGTACAGCCGATCGACTACGAGCAGTACTTC. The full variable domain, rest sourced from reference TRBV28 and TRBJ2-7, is DVKVTQSSRYLVKRTGEKVFLECVQDMDHENMFWYRQDPGLGLRLIYFSYDVKMKEKGDIPEGYSVSREKKERFSLILESASTNQTSMYLCASSLVQPIDYEQYFGPGTRLTVT.

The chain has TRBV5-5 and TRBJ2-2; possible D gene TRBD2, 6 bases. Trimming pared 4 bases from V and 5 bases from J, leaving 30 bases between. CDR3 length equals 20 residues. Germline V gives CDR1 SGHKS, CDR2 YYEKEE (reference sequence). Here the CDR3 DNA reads TGTGCCAGCAGCCGAATTGGTTGGCGGGACCCAGGCTCGGGGACCGGGGAGCTGTTTTTT. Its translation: CASSRIGWRDPGSGTGELFF.

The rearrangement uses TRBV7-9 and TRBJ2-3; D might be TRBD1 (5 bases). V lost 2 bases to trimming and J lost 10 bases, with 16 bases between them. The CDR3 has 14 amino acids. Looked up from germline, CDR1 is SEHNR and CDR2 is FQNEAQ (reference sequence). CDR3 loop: CASSLSPGSSAQYF. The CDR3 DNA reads TGTGCCAGCAGCTTATCTCCAGGGTCTTCGGCGCAGTATTTT.

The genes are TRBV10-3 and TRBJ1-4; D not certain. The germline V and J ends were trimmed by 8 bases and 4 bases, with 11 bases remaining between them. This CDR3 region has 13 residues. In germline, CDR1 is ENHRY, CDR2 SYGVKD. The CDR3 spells CAIYRTHNEKLFF. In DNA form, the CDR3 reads TGTGCCATCTACAGAACGCATAATGAAAAACTGTTTTTT.

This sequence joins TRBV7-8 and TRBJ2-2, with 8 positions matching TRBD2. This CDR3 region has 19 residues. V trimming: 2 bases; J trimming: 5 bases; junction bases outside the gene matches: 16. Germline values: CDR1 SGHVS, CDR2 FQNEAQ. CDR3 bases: TGTGCCAGCAGCTTATCGCCCCGTACCGGGACTAGAAGTACCGGGGAGCTGTTTTTT. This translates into CASSLSPRTGTRSTGELFF.

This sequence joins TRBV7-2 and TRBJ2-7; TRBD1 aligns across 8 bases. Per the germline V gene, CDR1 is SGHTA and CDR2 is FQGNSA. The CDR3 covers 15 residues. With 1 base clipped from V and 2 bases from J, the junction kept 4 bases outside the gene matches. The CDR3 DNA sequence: TGTGCCAGCAGCTTAGGGACAGGGACCACCTACGAGCAGTACTTC. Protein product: CASSLGTGTTYEQYF.

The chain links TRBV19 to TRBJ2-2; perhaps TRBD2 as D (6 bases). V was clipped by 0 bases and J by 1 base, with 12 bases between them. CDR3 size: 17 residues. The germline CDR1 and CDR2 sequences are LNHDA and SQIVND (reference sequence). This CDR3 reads CASSIDWASENTGELFF. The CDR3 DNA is TGTGCCAGTAGTATAGATTGGGCTAGCGAGAACACCGGGGAGCTGTTTTTT.

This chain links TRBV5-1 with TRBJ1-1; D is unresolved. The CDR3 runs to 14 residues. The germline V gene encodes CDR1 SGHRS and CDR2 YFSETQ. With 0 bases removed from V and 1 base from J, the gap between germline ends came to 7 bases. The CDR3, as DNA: TGCGCCAGCAGCTTGGTTGGCGGGAACACTGAAGCTTTCTTT. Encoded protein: CASSLVGGNTEAFF.

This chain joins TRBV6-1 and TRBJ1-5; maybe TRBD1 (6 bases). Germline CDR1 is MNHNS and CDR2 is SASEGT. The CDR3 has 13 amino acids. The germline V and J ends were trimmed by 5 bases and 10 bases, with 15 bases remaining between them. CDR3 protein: CASSPIRGDPQHF. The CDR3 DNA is TGTGCCAGCAGTCCCATCAGGGGAGACCCCCAGCATTTT.

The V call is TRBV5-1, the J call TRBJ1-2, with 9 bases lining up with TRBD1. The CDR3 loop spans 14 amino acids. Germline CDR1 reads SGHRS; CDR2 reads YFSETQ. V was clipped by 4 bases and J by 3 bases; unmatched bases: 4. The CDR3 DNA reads TGCGCCAGCAGCGTCGGGACAGGGTACTATGGCTACACCTTC. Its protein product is CASSVGTGYYGYTF.

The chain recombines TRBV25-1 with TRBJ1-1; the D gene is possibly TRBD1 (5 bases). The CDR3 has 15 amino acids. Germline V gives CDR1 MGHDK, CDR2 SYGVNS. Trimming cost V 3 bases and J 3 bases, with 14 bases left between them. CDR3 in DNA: TGTGCCAGCAGTGAGCCCCGAGGAGGGGACACTGAAGCTTTCTTT. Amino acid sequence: CASSEPRGGDTEAFF.

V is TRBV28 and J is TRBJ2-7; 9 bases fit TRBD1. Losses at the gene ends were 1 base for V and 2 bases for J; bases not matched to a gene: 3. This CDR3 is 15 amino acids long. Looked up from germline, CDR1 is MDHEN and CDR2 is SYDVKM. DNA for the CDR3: TGTGCCAGCAGTTTATCGGGACAGGGCCCCTACGAGCAGTACTTC. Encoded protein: CASSLSGQGPYEQYF.

In DNA form, the CDR3 reads TGTGCCAGCAGCGGGAGGGCTAGCGGGTCCCGAGACAATGAGCAGTTCTTC. This gives the protein CASSGRASGSRDNEQFF. The chain uses TRBV5-4 and TRBJ2-1; TRBD2 agrees at 8 bases. This CDR3 contains 17 residues. Germline V gives CDR1 SGHNT, CDR2 YYREEE (reference sequence). V dropped 4 bases and J dropped 5; count of bases not matched to a gene: 14.

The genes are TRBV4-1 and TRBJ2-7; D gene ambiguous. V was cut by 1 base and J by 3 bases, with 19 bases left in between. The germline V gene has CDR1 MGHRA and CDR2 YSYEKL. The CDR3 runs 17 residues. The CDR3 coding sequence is TGCGCCAGCAGCCAAGTTTTTGAGTTAGCCTACAACTACGAGCAGTACTTC. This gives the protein CASSQVFELAYNYEQYF.

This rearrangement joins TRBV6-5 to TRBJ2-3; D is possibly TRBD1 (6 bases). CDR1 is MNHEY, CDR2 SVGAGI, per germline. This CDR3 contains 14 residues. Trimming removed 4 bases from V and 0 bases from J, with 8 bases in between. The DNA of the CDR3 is TGTGCCAGCAGTTCGGACAGTAGCACAGATACGCAGTATTTT. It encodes CASSSDSSTDTQYF.

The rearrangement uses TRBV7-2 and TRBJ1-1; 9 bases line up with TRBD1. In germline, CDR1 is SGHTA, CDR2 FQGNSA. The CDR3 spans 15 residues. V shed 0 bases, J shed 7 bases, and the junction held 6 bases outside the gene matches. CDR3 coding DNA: TGTGCCAGCAGCTTAGCCCCGGGACAGGGCTTTGAAGCTTTCTTT. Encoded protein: CASSLAPGQGFEAFF.

Here the CDR3 reads CASSLGAGYYNEQFF. The CDR3 DNA reads as TGTGCCAGCAGCTTAGGGGCCGGATACTACAATGAGCAGTTCTTC. The V call is TRBV7-9, the J call TRBJ2-1; D remains unclear. The CDR3 covers 15 residues. Trimming stripped 1 base from V and 3 bases from J, with 10 bases between. CDR1 and CDR2 from the germline V gene are SEHNR and FQNEAQ (reference sequence).

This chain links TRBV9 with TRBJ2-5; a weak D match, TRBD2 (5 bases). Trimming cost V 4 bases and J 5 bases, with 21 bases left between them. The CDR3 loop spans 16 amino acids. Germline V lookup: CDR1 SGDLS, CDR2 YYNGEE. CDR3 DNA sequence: TGTGCCAGCAGCTCCCAACCCCATTCGGGGAAGGAGACCCAGTACTTC. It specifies CASSSQPHSGKETQYF.

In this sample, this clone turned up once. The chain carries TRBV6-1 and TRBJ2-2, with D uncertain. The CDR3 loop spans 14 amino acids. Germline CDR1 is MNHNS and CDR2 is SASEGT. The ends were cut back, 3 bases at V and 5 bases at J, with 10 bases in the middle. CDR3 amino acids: CASSETVVTGELFF. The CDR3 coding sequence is TGTGCCAGCAGTGAGACTGTGGTGACCGGGGAGCTGTTTTTT.